Below are 25 T cell receptor beta chains sequenced from a single sample in a study of blood T cell repertoires in COVID-19 (dated by TCRdb to the early 2020s). The method was the immunoSEQ multiplex PCR assay. In its TCRdb copy, this immuneACCESS table keeps in-frame sequences only and misses some clones. Where compared with another copy, unresolved V genes explain less than half of these, and the others have no known cause. The sample has 200,000 to 250,000 clones on record, about 79% of them singletons. The top ten hold about 3.3% of the sample. Specimen: PBMCs or T cells enriched from blood (not recorded which). The source is a woman aged 55 to 70 who had recovered from COVID-19.

The CDR3 reads CASRGVGTEAFF. CDR3 nucleotide sequence: TGTGCCAGCCGCGGGGTGGGCACTGAAGCTTTCTTT. The chain combines TRBV6-5 with TRBJ1-1; D gene ambiguous. V dropped 8 bases and J dropped 4 bases, with 11 bases sitting between them. Looked up from germline, CDR1 is MNHEY and CDR2 is SVGAGI. CDR3 length: 12 amino acids.

The rearrangement joins TRBV10-3 to TRBJ2-3; possible D gene TRBD1, 5 bases. CDR3 length equals 14 residues. The V and J ends lost 11 bases and 0 bases respectively, with 15 bases between them. From germline, CDR1 is ENHRY and CDR2 SYGVKD. The CDR3 loop is CAPGCLSSTDTQYF. In DNA form, the CDR3 reads TGTGCCCCAGGGTGCCTCTCTAGCACAGATACGCAGTATTTT.

The chain uses TRBV2 and TRBJ1-6; D possibly corresponds to TRBD1 (5 bases). Germline-derived CDR1 and CDR2 are SNHLY and FYNNEI. Deletions cut 6 bases from V and 7 bases from J, with 13 bases between. This CDR3 is built from 14 residues. The CDR3 loop is CASRGPAGNSPLHF. The CDR3 DNA is TGTGCCAGCAGGGGGCCAGCGGGGAATTCACCCCTCCACTTT.

The chain recombines TRBV4-3 with TRBJ2-2, with 10 bases that match TRBD2. J gave up 0 bases and V 0 bases, and 7 bases lay outside the gene matches. This CDR3 is built from 19 residues. Per the germline V gene, CDR1 is LGHNA and CDR2 is YSLEER. The DNA of the CDR3 is TGCGCCAGCAGCCAAGAGGCCCAGAGCGGGGGGGCGAACACCGGGGAGCTGTTTTTT. Amino acids: CASSQEAQSGGANTGELFF.

This chain uses TRBV5-1 with TRBJ1-2; 9 bases align to TRBD1. Germline CDR1 SGHRS, CDR2 YFSETQ. Trimming cost V 4 bases and J 3 bases; bases outside gene matches: 4. The CDR3 is 14 residues long. This CDR3 reads CASSKRTGDYGYTF. In DNA form, the CDR3 reads TGCGCCAGCAGCAAACGGACAGGGGACTATGGCTACACCTTC.

V is TRBV2 and J is TRBJ2-7; D not resolved. The CDR3 totals 12 residues. Trimming removed 7 bases from V and 0 bases from J, with 7 bases in between. Germline CDR1 SNHLY, CDR2 FYNNEI. CDR3 region: CASKSISYEQYF. The CDR3 nucleotides read TGTGCCAGCAAGAGCATCTCCTACGAGCAGTACTTC.

The rearrangement uses TRBV18 and TRBJ1-3; D is ambiguous. The CDR3 is made up of 13 amino acids. The germline V and J ends were trimmed by 2 bases and 7 bases, with 9 bases remaining between them. Germline-derived CDR1 and CDR2 are KGHSH and LQKENI. CDR3 in amino acids: CASSPMRDNTIYF. CDR3 nucleotide sequence: TGTGCCAGCTCACCAATGAGGGATAACACCATATATTTT.

The chain joins TRBV5-4 to TRBJ2-1; weak D call: TRBD2 (6 bases). V was pared by 0 bases and J by 7 bases, with 14 bases between. From germline, CDR1 is SGHNT and CDR2 YYREEE (reference sequence). The CDR3 is 15 residues long. The CDR3 nucleotides are TGTGCCAGCAGCTTGGATGGCGGGATCCTAAATGAGCAGTTCTTC. Its protein is CASSLDGGILNEQFF.

This rearrangement joins TRBV27 to TRBJ1-2; D gene unclear. This CDR3 region has 13 residues. CDR1 MNHEY and CDR2 SMNVEV come from the germline V gene (reference sequence). The ends were cut back, 5 bases at V and 0 bases at J, with 7 bases in the middle. CDR3 coding DNA: TGTGCCAGCAGTGGGCAGGCTAACTATGGCTACACCTTC. Its translation: CASSGQANYGYTF.

The V gene is TRBV5-4, the J gene TRBJ1-2, with D unclear. V lost 0 bases and J lost 0, with 6 bases in between. The CDR3 totals 14 residues. Germline V gives CDR1 SGHNT, CDR2 YYREEE (reference sequence). DNA for the CDR3: TGTGCCAGCAGCTTGGGGTCGGCTAACTATGGCTACACCTTC. As protein: CASSLGSANYGYTF.

The gene calls are TRBV7-2 and TRBJ1-2; 10 bases are a match to TRBD1. This CDR3 is built from 14 residues. Germline V gene data show CDR1 as SGHTA and CDR2 as FQGNSA. Trimming at V came to 5 bases and at J to 1 base, leaving 1 base not matched to a gene. CDR3 in amino acids: CASSRTGGNYGYTF. In DNA, the CDR3 is TGTGCCAGCAGCCGGACAGGGGGTAACTATGGCTACACCTTC.

This chain uses TRBV3-1 (or the pseudogene TRBV3-2) with TRBJ2-6; the match to TRBD1 covers 11 bases. The V and J ends lost 8 bases and 5 bases, in that order; junction bases with no gene match: 14. In germline, CDR1 is LGHDT, CDR2 YNNKEL (reference sequence). The CDR3 has 18 amino acids. The CDR3 DNA reads TGTGCCAGCCGGGCGACAGGACAGGGGGCGTTCTGGGCCAACGTCCTGACTTTC. Translating it yields CASRATGQGAFWANVLTF.

The gene calls are TRBV7-9 and TRBJ2-3, with TRBD2 matching 13 bases. Unmatched junction bases numbered 3, after V lost 2 bases and J lost 4 bases. This CDR3 is built from 16 residues. Germline values: CDR1 SEHNR, CDR2 FQNEAQ (reference sequence). CDR3: CASSLRTSGRADTQYF. DNA for the CDR3: TGTGCCAGCAGCTTAAGAACTAGCGGGAGGGCAGATACGCAGTATTTT.

This rearrangement joins TRBV7-2 to TRBJ2-1; TRBD2 might be the D (5 bases). This CDR3 contains 17 residues. The V end was cut by 3 bases, the J end by 2 bases, with 17 bases between. Germline loops: CDR1 SGHTA, CDR2 FQGNSA. In nucleotides, the CDR3 is TGTGCCAGCAGCTTGAATCGTCCAAGCGGCGCCTACAATGAGCAGTTCTTC. It translates to CASSLNRPSGAYNEQFF.

This clone has a single count. V and J are TRBV2 and TRBJ2-7, with D unresolved. V was shortened by 5 bases and J by 6 bases, with 14 bases between the two germline ends. The CDR3 is 13 residues long. The germline CDR1 and CDR2 sequences are SNHLY and FYNNEI. The CDR3 DNA sequence: TGTGCCAGCAGTTATGAACACTCGGGCGAGCAGTACTTC. It is translated as CASSYEHSGEQYF.

V and J are TRBV2 and TRBJ2-7, with a tentative D call TRBD2 (6 bases). The CDR3 is made up of 12 amino acids. The germline CDR1 and CDR2 sequences are SNHLY and FYNNEI. The V end lost 10 bases, the J end lost 2 bases, and 12 bases lay between the germline ends. The CDR3 DNA is TGTGCCACCGGACGCGGGACCTACGAGCAGTACTTC. Translating it yields CATGRGTYEQYF.

This clone showed up just a few times. This rearrangement joins TRBV15 to TRBJ1-3; 7 bases match TRBD1. Germline V CDR1 and CDR2: LNHNV, YYDKDF (reference sequence). This CDR3 is 14 amino acids long. Losses at the gene ends were 5 bases for V and 2 bases for J; bases not matched to a gene: 3. The CDR3 DNA reads as TGTGCCACCAGCGAACAGGGGACTGGAAACACCATATATTTT. Its translation is CATSEQGTGNTIYF.

V and J are TRBV14 and TRBJ1-2; weak D call: TRBD1 (6 bases). Germline-derived CDR1 and CDR2 are SGHDN and FVKESK. CDR3 length: 13 residues. Trimming took 1 base from V and 8 from J, leaving 11 bases between them. CDR3 nucleotides: TGTGCCAGCAGCCAAGCAGGGGCGGGCGGCTACACCTTC. It yields the protein CASSQAGAGGYTF.

As DNA, the CDR3 is TGTGCCAGCATCGACTCCCGGGTGGCCTACGAGCAGTACTTC. It yields the protein CASIDSRVAYEQYF. This rearrangement joins TRBV6-5 to TRBJ2-7; D gene ambiguous. CDR3 length: 14 residues. Trimming cost V 7 bases and J 2 bases, with 15 bases left between them. CDR1 is MNHEY and CDR2 is SVGAGI in the germline V gene.

The chain uses TRBV12-2 and TRBJ1-5; the table's D call TRBD1 went unverified against the DNA. TRBV12-2 is given as a pseudogene. The CDR3 has 19 amino acids. The CDR3 is CASRCAGTGGKLGNQPQHF. In DNA form, the CDR3 reads TGTGCAAGTCGCTGTGCCGGGACAGGGGGCAAACTCGGCAATCAGCCCCAGCATTTT.

V is TRBV19 and J is TRBJ1-5; 7 nucleotides line up with TRBD1. V dropped 5 bases and J dropped 1; count of bases not matched to a gene: 8. Germline V lookup: CDR1 LNHDA, CDR2 SQIVND (reference sequence). The CDR3 length is 16 residues. The DNA for the CDR3 is TGTGCCAGTAGTTTCGGGTCAGGGGGAAGCAATCAGCCCCAGCATTTT. As protein: CASSFGSGGSNQPQHF.

The chain has TRBV10-3 and TRBJ2-7; TRBD2 agrees at 9 bases. Per the germline V gene, CDR1 is ENHRY and CDR2 is SYGVKD. The CDR3 has 14 residues. V lost 2 bases, J lost 5 bases, and 4 bases stayed unmatched. DNA for the CDR3: TGTGCCATCAGTGAGCCTGGACTAGCGAACGAGCAGTACTTC. Encoded protein: CAISEPGLANEQYF.

This chain joins TRBV2 and TRBJ1-5, with D perhaps matching TRBD1 (5 bases). Germline values: CDR1 SNHLY, CDR2 FYNNEI. CDR3 length equals 15 residues. Trimming took 3 bases from V and 3 from J, leaving 12 bases between them. DNA of the CDR3: TGTGCCAGCAGTGAGGGCAGGGTAAACAATCAGCCCCAGCATTTT. This gives the protein CASSEGRVNNQPQHF.

The CDR3, as DNA: TGTGCCAGCAGCCCCTTGAGATACTACAATGAGCAGTTCTTC. Amino acids: CASSPLRYYNEQFF. The chain has TRBV14 and TRBJ2-1; no clear D gene. Trimming stripped 4 bases from V and 3 bases from J, with 10 bases between. This CDR3 comprises 14 residues. From germline, CDR1 is SGHDN and CDR2 FVKESK.

J is TRBJ2-1 and V is TRBV5-8; 12 bases are shared with TRBD2. V dropped 4 bases and J dropped 3; count of bases not matched to a gene: 8. Germline values: CDR1 SGHTS, CDR2 YDEGEE. This CDR3 region has 17 residues. The CDR3 nucleotides are TGTGCCAGCAGCGGCGGACTAGCGGGATCATACTACAATGAGCAGTTCTTC. Translated: CASSGGLAGSYYNEQFF.